Below are 15 T cell receptor beta chains sequenced from a single sample in a study of blood T cells in healthy people across ages (dated by TCRdb to about 2015). Library preparation employed 5' RACE. Instrument used: Illumina HiSeq 2500. A second PCR of about 7 to 12 cycles was run with a J-beta primer mix and a sample-barcoded 5' primer. Starting from the raw public reads, TCRdb applied fastp trimming at Q25, assembled clones with MiXCR and retained in-frame beta chains. Identical CDR3 proteins give one entry, which carries the most common genes and DNA. Counted in this sample were over 700,000 distinct CDR3 sequences; roughly 50% of them appeared once. The top ten hold around 41% of the sample. The sequencing sample was made of blood. The receptors come from an elderly man in good health.

The chain combines TRBV18 with TRBJ1-2; unclear D gene. Trimming pared 0 bases from V and 4 bases from J, leaving 9 bases between. Germline V CDR1 and CDR2: KGHSH, LQKENI. The CDR3 covers 14 residues. The CDR3 nucleotides are TGTGCCAGCTCACCACCGTTGTCGAGCTATGGCTACACCTTC. Protein sequence: CASSPPLSSYGYTF.

The gene calls are TRBV10-3 and TRBJ2-1, with 13 bases fitting TRBD2. Germline trimming cut 10 bases from V and 7 bases from J; bases unmatched to any gene: 19. This CDR3 is built from 18 residues. Germline CDR1 is ENHRY and CDR2 is SYGVKD. The CDR3 sequence is CATYTQPGLAGTKNEQFF. For the CDR3, the DNA is TGTGCCACCTACACCCAACCGGGACTAGCGGGGACTAAGAATGAGCAGTTCTTC.

A remark on this clonotype: This clone may be a read error of a much larger clone one base away. As DNA, the CDR3 is TGTGCCAGCGGGAAAGACAGGGGAGGTGGGAATGAGCAGTACTTC. As protein: CASGKDRGGGNEQYF. The chain employs TRBV2 and TRBJ2-5, with TRBD1 identical over 8 bases. This CDR3 has 15 residues. After removal of 8 bases from V and 11 bases from J, the junction contained 19 bases not matched to a gene. The germline V gene encodes CDR1 SNHLY and CDR2 FYNNEI. The whole variable domain, remainder taken from reference TRBV2 and TRBJ2-5, is EPEVTQTPSHQVTQMGQEVILRCVPISNHLYFYWYRQILGQKVEFLVSFYNNEISEKSEIFDDQFSVERPDGSNFTLKIRSTKLEDSAMYFCASGKDRGGGNEQYFGPGTRLLVL.

This clonotype has only a few counts. The chain employs TRBV7-9 and TRBJ2-1, with 7 bases lining up with TRBD1. CDR1 SEHNR and CDR2 FQNEAQ come from the germline V gene (reference sequence). J was trimmed by 5 bases and V by 3 bases; bases with no gene match: 1. This CDR3 contains 13 residues. CDR3 sequence: CASSFGQDNEQFF. The CDR3 coding sequence is TGTGCCAGCAGCTTTGGACAGGACAATGAGCAGTTCTTC.

This clonotype was found a few times. V gene TRBV5-1 combines with J gene TRBJ2-7; weak D call: TRBD2 (6 bases). CDR1 and CDR2 from the germline V gene are SGHRS and YFSETQ. Trimming cost V 7 bases and J 3 bases, with 17 bases left between them. This CDR3 has 14 amino acids. The CDR3 region is CASAHAGKGYEQYF. Written as DNA, the CDR3 is TGCGCCAGCGCCCACGCGGGGAAGGGCTACGAGCAGTACTTC.

This clonotype was picked up a small number of times. The chain is built from TRBV4-2 and TRBJ2-6; D remains unclear. The CDR3 is 17 residues long. Looked up from germline, CDR1 is LGHNA and CDR2 is YNFKEQ. V lost 0 bases, J lost 3 bases, and 12 bases lay in between. CDR3 bases: TGTGCCAGCAGCCAAGAATTCCAGGCCCTTGGGGCCAACGTCCTGACTTTC. Encoded protein: CASSQEFQALGANVLTF.

This clonotype was observed a few times. The chain recombines TRBV7-6 with TRBJ2-7, with D perhaps TRBD1 or TRBD2 (5 bases each). Per the germline V gene, CDR1 is SGHVS and CDR2 is FNYEAQ. CDR3 length: 16 residues. The V end was cut by 4 bases, the J end by 1 base, with 17 bases between. The CDR3 loop reads CASSSPYRDGSYEQYF. The CDR3, as DNA: TGTGCCAGCAGCTCCCCTTACCGGGACGGATCCTACGAGCAGTACTTC.

The chain has TRBV7-2 and TRBJ2-7; 8 bases are a match to TRBD2. The CDR3 is made up of 17 amino acids. Germline trimming cut 5 bases from V and 7 bases from J; bases unmatched to any gene: 19. Germline V gene lookup returns CDR1 SGHTA and CDR2 FQGNSA. CDR3 in amino acids: CASSPGLAVMGYNEQYF. In DNA, the CDR3 is TGTGCCAGCAGCCCCGGACTAGCTGTCATGGGGTACAATGAGCAGTACTTC.

This clonotype has just a few counts. The chain links TRBV10-3 to TRBJ2-1, with unresolved D. This CDR3 has 13 amino acids. V was pared by 6 bases and J by 7 bases, with 13 bases between. Per the germline V gene, CDR1 is ENHRY and CDR2 is SYGVKD. In nucleotides, the CDR3 is TGTGCCATCAGGGATCCAGCGTTGAATGAGCAGTTCTTC. Translation: CAIRDPALNEQFF.

This chain uses TRBV7-2 with TRBJ1-5; tentatively, D is TRBD1 (5 bases). V lost 5 bases and J lost 2, with 16 bases in between. From germline, CDR1 is SGHTA and CDR2 FQGNSA. CDR3 length: 16 amino acids. The CDR3 sequence: CASSQTGATGNQPQHF. CDR3 nucleotides: TGTGCCAGCAGCCAAACAGGAGCAACAGGCAATCAGCCCCAGCATTTT.

The V call is TRBV20-1, the J call TRBJ2-7, with TRBD2 matching 8 bases. Germline V gene lookup returns CDR1 DFQATT and CDR2 SNEGSKA (reference sequence). The CDR3 loop spans 17 amino acids. With V trimmed by 1 base and J by 0 bases, 11 bases remained unmatched. CDR3 sequence: CSARGFRLAGSSYEQYF. The CDR3 bases are TGCAGTGCTAGAGGATTTAGGCTAGCGGGCAGCTCCTACGAGCAGTACTTC.

The CDR3 loop reads CASTSSGSVNEQYF. Here the CDR3 DNA reads TGTGCCAGCACCTCCAGCGGGAGCGTCAACGAGCAGTACTTC. The chain uses TRBV27 and TRBJ2-7; 8 nucleotides agree with TRBD2. V lost 7 bases and J lost 5; bases outside the gene matches: 10. This CDR3 comprises 14 residues. The germline gives CDR1 MNHEY, CDR2 SMNVEV (reference sequence).

The J gene is TRBJ2-3, the V gene TRBV6-2 or TRBV6-3; D uncertain. Germline loops: CDR1 MNHEY, CDR2 SVGEGT. V lost 4 bases and J 7 bases, leaving 9 bases between the germline ends. The CDR3 sequence is 12 residues long. The chain's CDR3 is CASSSSRYTQYF. The CDR3 DNA sequence: TGTGCCAGCAGTTCTAGTAGGTATACGCAGTATTTT.

This clonotype was counted a single time. The chain carries TRBV5-1 and TRBJ2-4; 10 bases agree with TRBD1. Germline-derived CDR1 and CDR2 are SGHRS and YFSETQ. V lost 4 bases and J lost 13; bases outside the gene matches: 14. This CDR3 contains 15 residues. CDR3 DNA sequence: TGCGCCAGCAGCCGGAGAGGGACAGGGGTGAGGGAGCAGTACTTC. Protein sequence: CASSRRGTGVREQYF. Variable domain in full (rest from reference TRBV5-1 and TRBJ2-4): KAGVTQTPRYLIKTRGQQVTLSCSPISGHRSVSWYQQTPGQGLQFLFEYFSETQRNKGNFPGRFSGRQFSNSRSEMNVSTLELGDSALYLCASSRRGTGVREQYFGAGTRLSVL.

This chain uses TRBV7-9 with TRBJ2-1; TRBD2 agrees at 11 bases. Germline CDR1 reads SEHNR; CDR2 reads FQNEAQ (reference sequence). J gave up 8 bases and V 5 bases, and 11 bases lay outside the gene matches. This CDR3 contains 16 residues. Here the CDR3 reads CASSPTTSGISDEQFF. The DNA of the CDR3 is TGTGCCAGCAGCCCGACGACTAGCGGGATAAGTGATGAGCAGTTCTTC. The variable domain in full, completed from reference TRBV7-9 and TRBJ2-1, reads DTGVSQNPRHKITKRGQNVTFRCDPISEHNRLYWYRQTLGQGPEFLTYFQNEAQLEKSRLLSDRFSAERPKGSFSTLEIQRTEQGDSAMYLCASSPTTSGISDEQFFGPGTRLTVL.